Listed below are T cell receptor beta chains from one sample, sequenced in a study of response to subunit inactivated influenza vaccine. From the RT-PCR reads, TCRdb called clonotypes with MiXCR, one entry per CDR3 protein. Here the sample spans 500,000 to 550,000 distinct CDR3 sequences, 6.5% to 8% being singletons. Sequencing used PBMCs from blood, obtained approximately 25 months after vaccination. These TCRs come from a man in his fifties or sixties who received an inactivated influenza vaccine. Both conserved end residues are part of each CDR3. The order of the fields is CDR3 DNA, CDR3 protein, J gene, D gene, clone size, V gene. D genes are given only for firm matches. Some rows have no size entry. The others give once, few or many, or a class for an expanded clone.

TGCTGTGCTAGAGTCGGTGGTGCGGGAGGGTTGTACGAGCAGTACTTC,CCARVGGAGGLYEQYF,TRBJ2-7,TRBD2,few,TRBV20-1
TGTGCCAGCAGCTTCACGACCTCGGGGACTCCTTTAGCCAAAAACATTCAGTACTTC,CASSFTTSGTPLAKNIQYF,TRBJ2-4,-,-,TRBV11-2
TGTGCCAGCAGTTTTGAGGGGTTTTATCAGCCCCAGCATTTT,CASSFEGFYQPQHF,TRBJ1-5,-,few,TRBV28
TGTGCTAGCAGCTTAGCGCACTCCCCAGCTTCCTACAATGAGCAGTTCTTC,CASSLAHSPASYNEQFF,TRBJ2-1,-,-,TRBV7-7
TGTGCCAGCAGTGCAGATTATACCGAGCAGTACTTC,CASSADYTEQYF,TRBJ2-7,-,-,TRBV28
TGTGCCAGCAGTGCCGCGGAACTTACCAATGAGCAGTTCTTC,CASSAAELTNEQFF,TRBJ2-1,-,many,TRBV7-9
TGCGCCAGCAGCCACGAAAGACAGGGGAGCGGCGTAGGAAACACCATATATTTT,CASSHERQGSGVGNTIYF,TRBJ1-3,TRBD1,few,TRBV4-1
TGTGCCAGCAGCGTTGAGGACAGCGCGTATACGCAGTATTTT,CASSVEDSAYTQYF,TRBJ2-3,-,-,TRBV9
TGCAGTGCCATAATGGGAACTGGCTACGAGCAGTACTTC,CSAIMGTGYEQYF,TRBJ2-7,-,many,TRBV20-1
TGTGCCAGCAGTTGGAGGGAAAAAGAGACCCAGTACTTC,CASSWREKETQYF,TRBJ2-5,-,-,TRBV6-5
TGTGCCAGCAGCGCTCTGACTTCACTAACACCCACAGATACGCAGTATTTT,CASSALTSLTPTDTQYF,TRBJ2-3,-,-,TRBV7-9
TGTGCCAGCAGTACGAAACGGGTCGAAGGATCCTACAATGAGCAGTTCTTC,CASSTKRVEGSYNEQFF,TRBJ2-1,-,few,TRBV27
TGTGCCAGCATGCGACAGGCCAACTACGAGCAGTACTTC,CASMRQANYEQYF,TRBJ2-7,-,many,TRBV6-1
TGTGCCAGCAGCCTCCCGAGCGGGAGCGGGGGCAATGAGCAGTTCTTC,CASSLPSGSGGNEQFF,TRBJ2-1,TRBD2,few,TRBV11-1
TGCGCCAGCAGCTTGGCGGCGCGGGGGGTCGCCGGGGAGCTGTTTTTT,CASSLAARGVAGELFF,TRBJ2-2,TRBD2,few,TRBV5-1
TGCAGCGTCGTAAATTCAGGGGTACCCGGGGAGCTGTTTTTT,CSVVNSGVPGELFF,TRBJ2-2,-,many,TRBV29-1
TGCAGTGCACGACCCCGGGTGCACAATGAGCAGTTCTTC,CSARPRVHNEQFF,TRBJ2-1,-,few,TRBV20-1
TGTGCCAGCAGTTTAGGGACCGGGGCTGGCTACACCTTC,CASSLGTGAGYTF,TRBJ1-2,-,-,TRBV12-3/TRBV12-4
TGTGCCAGCAGCTTCAGGGGGACCCAGTACTTC,CASSFRGTQYF,TRBJ2-5,-,many,TRBV5-6
TGTGCCAGCAGCCAACGAGACAGCTCTCAGCCCCAGCATTTT,CASSQRDSSQPQHF,TRBJ1-5,-,many,TRBV3-1
TGTGCCAGCAGTCTAGAAAGCGGGAGGGGGGCCTACGAGCAGTACTTC,CASSLESGRGAYEQYF,TRBJ2-7,TRBD2,few,TRBV27
TGTGCCAGCACCGCCGGGACAGGGAGCTACGAGCAGTACTTC,CASTAGTGSYEQYF,TRBJ2-7,TRBD1,-,TRBV28
TGTGCCAGCAGGAAAAGGGACTTCCAAGAGACCCAGTACTTC,CASRKRDFQETQYF,TRBJ2-5,-,many,TRBV11-2
TGTGCCAGCAGTTTAAGGCGGGGCGGGGAGCTGTTTTTT,CASSLRRGGELFF,TRBJ2-2,-,many,TRBV27
TGTGCCAGCAGTGCTGGGGCCAACGTCCTGACTTTC,CASSAGANVLTF,TRBJ2-6,-,few,TRBV3-1
TGCAGTGCTAGATTCGGGGGCAAGGGTAACACTGAAGCTTTCTTT,CSARFGGKGNTEAFF,TRBJ1-1,-,-,TRBV20-1
TGCAGTGCTAAACCCGGGACAGGGGGGACTGAAGCTTTCTTT,CSAKPGTGGTEAFF,TRBJ1-1,TRBD1,-,TRBV20-1
TGCAGTGCTAGTGGGACAGGGGGGTCTCGGCAGTTCTTC,CSASGTGGSRQFF,TRBJ2-1,TRBD1,few,TRBV20-1
TGTGCCAGCAGCCCTAGACGTTACGAGCAGTACTTC,CASSPRRYEQYF,TRBJ2-7,-,many,TRBV11-2
TGCAGTGCTAGTAGGTGGGGACGGCCCTACGAGCAGTACTTC,CSASRWGRPYEQYF,TRBJ2-7,-,-,TRBV20-1
TGCGCCAACTCCCCACTCCCGGGACAGGGGGCGTTTGAATTAGATACGCAGTATTTT,CANSPLPGQGAFELDTQYF,TRBJ2-3,TRBD1,-,TRBV10-2
TGTGCCAGCAGTTCCGGTGGGGGTTACGAGCAGTACTTC,CASSSGGGYEQYF,TRBJ2-7,-,many,TRBV12-3/TRBV12-4
TGTGCCATCCATGTCGGATCCTACGAGCAGTACTTC,CAIHVGSYEQYF,TRBJ2-7,-,few,TRBV28
TGCAGTGCTAGGCCGAGCCACCTCTACGAGCAGTACTTC,CSARPSHLYEQYF,TRBJ2-7,-,many,TRBV20-1
TGCAGTGCCTCACGTGGCAGGGTGGACAATGAGCAGTTCTTC,CSASRGRVDNEQFF,TRBJ2-1,-,few,TRBV20-1
TGTGCCAGCAGCTTAGGAGGTAGCGGGGGGGTGAATACGCAGTATTTT,CASSLGGSGGVNTQYF,TRBJ2-3,TRBD2,many,TRBV11-2
TGTGCCAGCAGTCGGGGGGGCGTCTCAAATGAGCAGTTCTTC,CASSRGGVSNEQFF,TRBJ2-1,TRBD2,many,TRBV6-2/TRBV6-3
TGTGCCAGCAGGGACGCCGTGGGTTCTGGGGCCAACGTCCTGACTTTC,CASRDAVGSGANVLTF,TRBJ2-6,-,few,TRBV28
TGTGCCAGCAGTTACTCGCGGAGTCGGGGGGCCAACGTCCTGACTTTC,CASSYSRSRGANVLTF,TRBJ2-6,-,-,TRBV6-5
TGTGCCAGCAGCCCGGGACTAGCGGGACGACAAGAGACCCAGTACTTC,CASSPGLAGRQETQYF,TRBJ2-5,TRBD2,-,TRBV12-3/TRBV12-4